A selection of T cell receptor beta chains follows, all from one sample in a study of beta chain features in type 1 diabetes. Sequencing was performed with immunoSEQ multiplex PCR; in TCRdb, only in-frame clones are kept and a portion is missing. Altogether under 450,000 clones are present, roughly 13% being singletons, with the ten largest covering around 0.035%. Sequencing was performed on naive CD4+ T cells from blood. These receptors were obtained from a young man in good health. Both conserved end residues are part of each CDR3. A D gene is named only where the DNA matches it firmly. A clone size is listed for some rows: how often the clone was seen (once, few, many), or a class if it is expanded.

TRBV18	TRBD2	few	TRBJ2-5	CASSPGLVIVQTQYF	TGTGCCAGCTCACCTGGACTAGTTATTGTACAGACCCAGTACTTC
TRBV29-1	NA	NA	TRBJ1-6	CSVQEGSYNSPLHF	TGCAGCGTTCAGGAGGGATCCTATAATTCACCCCTCCACTTT
TRBV5-1	TRBD2	few	TRBJ2-3	CASSLAVGAGEVDTQYF	TGCGCCAGCAGCTTGGCCGTAGGAGCGGGAGAGGTAGATACGCAGTATTTT
TRBV5-1	NA	few	TRBJ2-3	CASSLGATTTDTQYF	TGCGCCAGCAGCTTGGGGGCAACAACCACAGATACGCAGTATTTT
TRBV30	TRBD1	NA	TRBJ1-2	CAWDRAGYGYTF	TGTGCCTGGGACAGGGCAGGGTATGGCTACACCTTC
TRBV7-2	NA	few	TRBJ2-3	CASSPTVDTQYF	TGTGCCAGCAGCCCCACCGTAGATACGCAGTATTTT
TRBV2	NA	NA	TRBJ2-7	CASSENLLALGSYEQYF	TGTGCCAGCAGTGAGAATCTCTTAGCGTTAGGCTCCTACGAGCAGTACTTC
TRBV7-2	TRBD2	few	TRBJ2-3	CASSLDRSGGALDTQYF	TGTGCCAGCAGCTTAGACCGTAGCGGGGGGGCCCTAGATACGCAGTATTTT
TRBV7-3	TRBD2	NA	TRBJ2-2	CASSLGASGNTGELFF	TGTGCCAGCAGCTTAGGGGCTAGCGGGAACACCGGGGAGCTGTTTTTT
TRBV2	TRBD1	NA	TRBJ2-7	CASRLRGQYEQYF	TGTGCCAGCAGGCTCAGGGGGCAATACGAGCAGTACTTC
TRBV30	NA	NA	TRBJ2-5	CAWRVGETQYF	TGTGCCTGGAGGGTAGGAGAGACCCAGTACTTC
TRBV15	TRBD2	NA	TRBJ2-5	CATSRLAEETQYF	TGTGCCACCAGCAGACTAGCGGAAGAGACCCAGTACTTC
TRBV7-2	TRBD2	NA	TRBJ2-5	CASRLRPSGGNGETQYF	TGTGCCAGCAGACTAAGGCCCAGCGGGGGGAATGGGGAGACCCAGTACTTC
TRBV6-5	NA	few	TRBJ1-2	CASSLDGNNYGYTF	TGTGCCAGCAGTTTGGACGGGAATAACTATGGCTACACCTTC
TRBV2	NA	NA	TRBJ2-7	CASSEDQISEQYF	TGTGCCAGCAGTGAAGATCAGATTTCCGAGCAGTACTTC
TRBV5-4	TRBD2	few	TRBJ2-3	CASSPTSGRGTDTQYF	TGTGCCAGCAGCCCCACTAGCGGGAGGGGCACAGATACGCAGTATTTT
TRBV9	NA	few	TRBJ2-7	CASSPRLGGYEQYF	TGTGCCAGCAGCCCAAGGCTAGGGGGATACGAGCAGTACTTC
TRBV15	NA	few	TRBJ2-5	CATTRGQETQYF	TGTGCCACCACCCGGGGTCAAGAGACCCAGTACTTC
TRBV25-1	TRBD2	NA	TRBJ2-1	CASSELGAGGPSNEQFF	TGTGCCAGCAGTGAATTAGGGGCGGGAGGGCCTTCGAATGAGCAGTTCTTC
TRBV9	NA	NA	TRBJ1-1	CASSAVTRYTEAFF	TGTGCCAGCAGCGCCGTAACCCGCTACACTGAAGCTTTCTTT
TRBV9	NA	NA	TRBJ1-5	CASSVDPSNQPQHF	TGTGCCAGCAGCGTAGACCCAAGCAATCAGCCCCAGCATTTT
TRBV2	NA	NA	TRBJ2-1	CASSWVNEQFF	TGTGCCAGCAGCTGGGTTAATGAGCAGTTCTTC
TRBV4-1	NA	NA	TRBJ1-1	CASKVGPWNTEAFF	TGCGCCAGCAAGGTGGGACCCTGGAACACTGAAGCTTTCTTT
TRBV5-1	TRBD1	NA	TRBJ2-3	CASSLDRGETDTQYF	TGCGCCAGCAGCCTGGACAGGGGGGAAACAGATACGCAGTATTTT
TRBV29-1	NA	NA	TRBJ2-5	CSVERVRAETQYF	TGCAGCGTTGAGAGGGTCAGGGCGGAGACCCAGTACTTC
TRBV9	NA	NA	TRBJ2-5	CASSERAGSGETQYF	TGTGCCAGCAGCGAGAGGGCGGGTTCCGGGGAGACCCAGTACTTC
TRBV5-4	NA	few	TRBJ1-1	CASSPSRRALGTEAFF	TGTGCCAGCAGCCCGAGTCGGAGGGCGTTAGGCACTGAAGCTTTCTTT
TRBV29-1	NA	NA	TRBJ2-7	CSVRAETYEQYF	TGCAGCGTTCGGGCAGAGACCTACGAGCAGTACTTC
TRBV30	NA	NA	TRBJ2-1	CAWNNGAGFVYNEQFF	TGTGCCTGGAACAATGGTGCGGGCTTTGTTTACAATGAGCAGTTCTTC
TRBV4-3	TRBD2	few	TRBJ2-3	CASSQGPSGTTDTQYF	TGCGCCAGCAGCCAAGGGCCTAGCGGGACCACAGATACGCAGTATTTT
TRBV30	NA	few	TRBJ2-5	CAWSASRVSTKETQYF	TGTGCCTGGAGTGCATCCCGGGTCTCTACAAAAGAGACCCAGTACTTC
TRBV29-1	TRBD1	NA	TRBJ2-5	CSVGDRGRETQYF	TGCAGCGTTGGAGACAGGGGGCGAGAGACCCAGTACTTC
TRBV5-1	NA	few	TRBJ2-7	CASKRQDNYEQYF	TGCGCCAGCAAACGGCAGGACAACTACGAGCAGTACTTC
TRBV11-3	NA	NA	TRBJ1-1	CASSKGQNTEAFF	TGTGCCAGCAGTAAAGGACAGAACACTGAAGCTTTCTTT
TRBV7-2	NA	few	TRBJ2-2	CASSLATAGTSTGELFF	TGTGCCAGCAGCTTAGCCACAGCGGGCACTTCCACCGGGGAGCTGTTTTTT
TRBV6-5	NA	NA	TRBJ1-1	CASSLQGSTEAFF	TGTGCCAGCAGTCTTCAGGGAAGCACTGAAGCTTTCTTT
TRBV4-2	TRBD1	NA	TRBJ1-4	CASRQGAGNEKLFF	TGTGCCAGCAGACAGGGGGCGGGGAATGAAAAACTGTTTTTT
TRBV5-1	NA	few	TRBJ2-2	CASSLELAGSGELFF	TGCGCCAGCAGCTTGGAATTGGCGGGTTCCGGGGAGCTGTTTTTT
TRBV9	TRBD2	NA	TRBJ2-7	CASSVVGGEQYF	TGTGCCAGCAGCGTAGTGGGAGGGGAGCAGTACTTC
TRBV27	NA	NA	TRBJ2-5	CASSSSTEPGEETQYF	TGTGCCAGCAGTTCATCAACAGAGCCGGGGGAGGAGACCCAGTACTTC
TRBV5-6	NA	NA	TRBJ1-3	CASSLRGNTIYF	TGTGCCAGCAGCTTAAGGGGAAACACCATATATTTT
TRBV2	NA	NA	TRBJ2-2	CASSEWQGNTGELFF	TGTGCCAGCAGTGAATGGCAGGGGAACACCGGGGAGCTGTTTTTT
TRBV28	NA	few	TRBJ2-3	CASSSPGYSAGSKNF	TGTGCCAGCAGTTCCCCTGGATACAGTGCGGGGAGTAAAAATTTT
TRBV19	TRBD1	NA	TRBJ1-1	CASSRQGRTEAFF	TGTGCCAGTAGTAGACAGGGTAGAACTGAAGCTTTCTTT
TRBV5-6	TRBD1	NA	TRBJ2-5	CASSIQGARETQYF	TGTGCCAGCAGCATCCAGGGGGCGAGAGAGACCCAGTACTTC
TRBV7-9	TRBD1	few	TRBJ2-2	CASSFGTDTGELFF	TGTGCCAGCAGCTTCGGGACAGATACCGGGGAGCTGTTTTTT
TRBV7-9	NA	NA	TRBJ1-5	CASRITTALYSNQPQHF	TGTGCCAGCAGGATTACGACGGCACTCTATAGCAATCAGCCCCAGCATTTT
TRBV29-1	NA	NA	TRBJ1-1	CSVEVRGNYTEAFF	TGCAGCGTTGAAGTACGGGGAAATTACACTGAAGCTTTCTTT
TRBV7-2	NA	NA	TRBJ2-5	CASSNLAGTLQETQYF	TGTGCCAGCAGCAACCTCGCCGGGACTCTACAAGAGACCCAGTACTTC
TRBV1	NA	few	TRBJ1-4	CTSSPGTRNEKLFF	TGCACCAGCAGCCCCGGGACCCGTAATGAAAAACTGTTTTTT
TRBV12-5	NA	NA	TRBJ2-5	CASALAVAAQYF	TGTGCTAGTGCCCTCGCGGTTGCGGCCCAGTACTTC
TRBV9	NA	few	TRBJ1-6	CASSLSRLGSPLHF	TGTGCCAGCAGCCTTTCCAGGTTGGGGTCACCCCTCCACTTT
TRBV9	TRBD2	NA	TRBJ2-6	CASSVLASSAGALSGANVLTF	TGTGCCAGCAGCGTCCTAGCGAGCTCAGCGGGGGCCCTCTCTGGGGCCAACGTCCTGACTTTC
TRBV18	NA	NA	TRBJ1-2	CASSRNYGYTF	TGTGCCAGCTCACGAAACTATGGCTACACCTTC
TRBV5-6	TRBD2	few	TRBJ2-5	CASSLQGLAGVETQYF	TGTGCCAGCAGCCTGCAGGGACTAGCGGGAGTAGAGACCCAGTACTTC